The source of this T cell receptor (beta chain) is a study of beta chain features in type 1 diabetes. Study-wide results and limits: Naive, central memory and regulatory TCRB repertoires appeared more similar among patients than healthy donors. These data did not resolve whether HLA type affects TCRB rearrangement. Type 1 diabetes patients showed fewer insertions and more deletions at VDJ junctions.

Trimming at V came to 3 bases and at J to 0 bases, leaving 12 bases not matched to a gene. Germline V lookup: CDR1 GTSNPN, CDR2 SVGIG (reference sequence). There are 19 residues in the CDR3. With respect to this clone: No antigen is known for it.

Every sorted population was more than 95% pure. The authors reverse transcribed all of the isolated RNA, so sequencing captured expressed TCRB transcripts. Using immunoSEQ multiplex PCR, the repertoire was profiled, and TCRdb retains in-frame clones only, with some absent. The data show about 240,000 clones, around a quarter seen once. The clonotype originates from a young man in good health. The genes are TRBV30 and TRBJ1-6; 9 bases are a match to TRBD1. The sequenced material came from central memory CD4+ T cells from blood. CDR3 protein: CAWSVRRTGEGSYNSPLHF. DNA of the CDR3: TGTGCCTGGAGCGTAAGACGGACAGGGGAAGGCTCCTATAATTCACCCCTCCACTTT.